This TCR beta chain was profiled in a study of blood T cell repertoires in COVID-19. Study in general: Both acute and convalescent COVID-19 samples were obtained from the United States, Italy and Spain. Sample material is recorded as cDNA or gDNA derived from T cells, B-cell-depleted T cells, or PBMCs.

The CDR3 is 16 residues long. V was shortened by 4 bases and J by 7 bases, with 17 bases between the two germline ends. Germline V gene lookup returns CDR1 LGHNA and CDR2 YNFKEQ. Source study methods: Using reference gene primer amplification, nucleated cell counts were estimated. Measured with immunoSEQ multiplex PCR; TCRdb has only the in-frame clones, and not every one. Clonal size and the V and J genes are those of that table, whereas D and trimming came from the DNA. The profile shows 120,000 to 150,000 clones, around 80% of them singletons. The source of this sequence is a man between 60 and 75 years old with acute or convalescent COVID-19. The sample comprised peripheral blood. The J gene is TRBJ1-6, the V gene TRBV4-2; no reliable D call. The CDR3 DNA reads as TGTGCCAGCAGCCCCCGATTCCCCGAACTAAATTCACCCCTCCACTTT. Its translation is CASSPRFPELNSPLHF.